What follows are 24 T cell receptor beta chains derived from one specimen sequenced in a study of blood T cell repertoires in COVID-19. Repertoires were generated with immunoSEQ multiplex PCR, while TCRdb's copy carries only in-frame clones and drops some. The table includes about 110,000 clones, about four fifths detected once. Material: peripheral blood. These receptors originate from a woman in her seventies with acute or convalescent COVID-19.

The chain couples TRBV7-2 to TRBJ1-1; a possible D gene is TRBD1 (5 bases). The length of the CDR3 is 14 residues. The germline V and J ends were trimmed by 5 bases and 0 bases, with 10 bases remaining between them. Germline lookup yields CDR1 SGHTA and CDR2 FQGNSA. CDR3 DNA: TGTGCCAGCAGCGAGACAGCTCTGAACACTGAAGCTTTCTTT. Its translation: CASSETALNTEAFF.

The chain recombines TRBV6-6 with TRBJ2-3; 13 nucleotides align to TRBD2. The CDR3 is made up of 14 amino acids. The J segment lost 8 bases and the V segment lost 6 bases, leaving 5 bases of the junction unmatched. The germline gives CDR1 MNHNY, CDR2 SVGAGI (reference sequence). The CDR3 nucleotides are TGTGCCAGCAGGCAGACTAGCGGGAGGACTACGCAGTATTTT. As protein: CASRQTSGRTTQYF.

This chain connects TRBV9 to TRBJ2-3; 7 bases align to TRBD2. The CDR3 contains 17 residues. Germline CDR1 reads SGDLS; CDR2 reads YYNGEE. Trimming removed 3 bases from V and 2 bases from J; junction bases left unmatched: 12. CDR3 amino acids: CASSEGSSGWLTDTQYF. The CDR3, as DNA: TGTGCCAGCAGCGAGGGATCTAGCGGCTGGCTCACAGATACGCAGTATTTT.

The chain is built from TRBV5-1 and TRBJ1-1; D not certain. Trimming shortened V by 2 bases and J by 5 bases, and 13 bases separated the two germline ends. Looked up from germline, CDR1 is SGHRS and CDR2 is YFSETQ. The CDR3 contains 14 residues. CDR3 nucleotides: TGCGCCAGCAGCTTCGTTCTTGGTCGGACTGAAGCTTTCTTT. It is translated as CASSFVLGRTEAFF.

This chain links TRBV28 with TRBJ1-4; D is possibly TRBD1 (6 bases). From germline, CDR1 is MDHEN and CDR2 SYDVKM. The CDR3 runs 15 residues. Trimming shortened V by 6 bases and J by 8 bases, and 19 bases separated the two germline ends. The CDR3 region is CASSSPGARREKLFF. As DNA, the CDR3 is TGTGCCAGCAGCAGCCCAGGGGCACGGAGAGAAAAACTGTTTTTT.

The chain employs TRBV5-1 and TRBJ2-6; D possibly corresponds to TRBD1 (6 bases). Germline V CDR1 and CDR2: SGHRS, YFSETQ. Deletions cut 0 bases from V and 3 bases from J, with 19 bases between. This CDR3 spans 19 amino acids. The CDR3 reads CASSLGGVTGSGGANVLTF. The CDR3 DNA follows: TGCGCCAGCAGCTTGGGTGGCGTAACAGGGTCTGGTGGGGCCAACGTCCTGACTTTC.

The gene calls are TRBV3-1 (or the pseudogene TRBV3-2) and TRBJ2-3; no definite D call. Germline-derived CDR1 and CDR2 are LGHDT and YNNKEL (reference sequence). The germline V and J ends were trimmed by 4 bases and 4 bases, with 9 bases remaining between them. The CDR3 has 13 amino acids. The CDR3 loop is CASSPRGADTQYF. As DNA, the CDR3 is TGTGCCAGCAGCCCCAGAGGCGCAGATACGCAGTATTTT.

The chain employs TRBV11-1 and TRBJ2-7; 10 bases agree with TRBD1. Germline V gene sequence: CDR1 SGHAT, CDR2 FQDESV (reference sequence). The V gene end was trimmed by 6 bases and the J gene end by 2 bases; junction bases not matched to a gene: 7. The CDR3 is 15 residues long. The CDR3 protein is CASSTGTGVPYEQYF. CDR3 bases: TGTGCCAGCAGTACCGGGACAGGGGTTCCCTACGAGCAGTACTTC.

This chain links TRBV7-9 with TRBJ2-5, with D perhaps TRBD2 (6 bases). The CDR3 spans 16 residues. Trimming left V 5 bases short and J 0 bases short, with 16 bases between. CDR1 and CDR2 from the germline V gene are SEHNR and FQNEAQ (reference sequence). CDR3 region: CASSPPRGGDQETQYF. DNA of the CDR3: TGTGCCAGCAGCCCCCCACGTGGCGGGGACCAAGAGACCCAGTACTTC.

This chain connects TRBV7-8 to TRBJ2-2; 12 bases agree with TRBD2. CDR3 length: 18 amino acids. V shed 7 bases and J 7 bases; nucleotides not matched to a gene: 16. CDR1 SGHVS and CDR2 FQNEAQ come from the germline V gene. The CDR3 region is CASTNIPLAGGWNGELFF. DNA for the CDR3: TGTGCCAGCACCAATATCCCACTAGCGGGAGGATGGAACGGGGAGCTGTTTTTT.

This clone was observed a single time. The chain combines TRBV6-2 or TRBV6-3 with TRBJ2-7, with 11 bases aligning to TRBD1. The length of the CDR3 is 17 residues. V lost 1 base, J lost 3 bases, and 8 bases stayed unmatched. The germline V gene has CDR1 MNHEY and CDR2 SVGEGT. The CDR3 loop is CASSYWDRGRIDYEQYF. For the CDR3, the DNA is TGTGCCAGCAGTTACTGGGACAGGGGGAGGATAGACTACGAGCAGTACTTC.

The J gene is TRBJ2-3, the V gene TRBV27, with 9 bases that match TRBD1. The trim removed 1 base at V and 4 bases at J, leaving 9 bases unmatched. Germline-derived CDR1 and CDR2 are MNHEY and SMNVEV (reference sequence). The CDR3 extends over 17 amino acids. CDR3 DNA: TGTGCCAGCAGTTTATATGGGACAGGGCTGCACTCAGATACGCAGTATTTT. Amino acid sequence: CASSLYGTGLHSDTQYF.

For the CDR3, the DNA is TGTGCCAGCAGCCAAGATCGGACAGGGTTCACTCCTGGGGCCAACGTCCTGACTTTC. Translated: CASSQDRTGFTPGANVLTF. The chain combines TRBV3-1 (or the pseudogene TRBV3-2) with TRBJ2-6; 8 bases match TRBD1. Unmatched junction bases numbered 9, after V lost 0 bases and J lost 2 bases. CDR1 and CDR2 from the germline V gene are LGHDT and YNNKEL (reference sequence). The CDR3 extends over 19 amino acids.

In its sample, this clone was seen once. The gene calls are TRBV19 and TRBJ1-2; the match to TRBD1 covers 7 bases. The germline V gene has CDR1 LNHDA and CDR2 SQIVND (reference sequence). The CDR3 covers 16 residues. Trimming removed 6 bases from V and 3 bases from J; junction bases left unmatched: 13. In DNA, the CDR3 is TGTGCCAGTAGCCCGAATTCCGGACAGGTCTACTATGGCTACACCTTC. Translation gives CASSPNSGQVYYGYTF.

This chain joins TRBV21-1 and TRBJ2-7; the table's D call TRBD1 went unverified against the DNA. TRBV21-1 is annotated as a pseudogene. CDR3 length: 14 residues. The CDR3 protein is CASSRWDRGYEQYV. As DNA, the CDR3 is TGTGCCAGCAGCAGGTGGGACAGGGGCTACGAGCAGTACGTC.

The chain links TRBV5-6 to TRBJ2-7, with D uncertain. There are 14 residues in the CDR3. Germline CDR1 is SGHDT and CDR2 is YYEEEE. V shed 0 bases and J shed 3 bases, with 10 bases lying between them. CDR3 in DNA: TGTGCCAGCAGCTTGGACATCGCCAACTACGAGCAGTACTTC. This encodes CASSLDIANYEQYF.

The chain links TRBV28 to TRBJ2-7; 8 positions agree with TRBD2. The CDR3 is made up of 15 amino acids. J was trimmed by 2 bases and V by 6 bases; bases with no gene match: 9. The germline gives CDR1 MDHEN, CDR2 SYDVKM. CDR3 region: CASSHTGTRAYEQYV. Here the CDR3 DNA reads TGTGCCAGCAGCCACACCGGGACTAGGGCCTACGAGCAGTACGTC.

The chain combines TRBV28 with TRBJ2-7, with D possibly TRBD2 on 5 matching bases. Germline V CDR1 and CDR2: MDHEN, SYDVKM. The V gene lost 3 bases and the J gene lost 2 bases, with 17 bases spanning the gap. The CDR3 has 16 residues. The DNA of the CDR3 is TGTGCCAGCAGTTTTTTCATTGGGAGTAGTCCCTACGAGCAGTACTTC. It is translated as CASSFFIGSSPYEQYF.

Written as DNA, the CDR3 is TGCGCCAGCAGCTTGTACAGGGGGCCACCCCCTACACCCCTCCACTTT. Residues: CASSLYRGPPPTPLHF. This chain uses TRBV5-1 with TRBJ1-6, with TRBD1 identical over 9 bases. The J segment lost 11 bases and the V segment lost 1 base, leaving 10 bases of the junction unmatched. Germline V gene data show CDR1 as SGHRS and CDR2 as YFSETQ. This CDR3 has 16 residues. Combining the CDR3 with reference TRBV5-1 and TRBJ1-6 gives the whole variable domain KAGVTQTPRYLIKTRGQQVTLSCSPISGHRSVSWYQQTPGQGLQFLFEYFSETQRNKGNFPGRFSGRQFSNSRSEMNVSTLELGDSALYLCASSLYRGPPPTPLHFGNGTRLTVT.

This chain links TRBV9 with TRBJ1-3, with 8 bases fitting TRBD1. Germline CDR1 is SGDLS and CDR2 is YYNGEE. CDR3 size: 16 residues. With 2 bases clipped from V and 0 bases from J, the junction kept 4 bases outside the gene matches. The CDR3 nucleotides are TGTGCCAGCAGCGTGAGGGACAGGAGCTCTGGAAACACCATATATTTT. This codes for CASSVRDRSSGNTIYF.

The chain uses TRBV15 and TRBJ2-7; weak D call: TRBD2 (5 bases). Trimming left V 0 bases short and J 9 bases short, with 15 bases between. CDR1 and CDR2 (germline): LNHNV, YYDKDF (reference sequence). CDR3 length equals 14 residues. CDR3 amino acids: CATSRDGRGGMQYV. CDR3 DNA sequence: TGTGCCACCAGCAGAGATGGTCGTGGAGGTATGCAGTACGTC.

The chain uses TRBV28 and TRBJ2-1, with D perhaps matching TRBD2 (5 bases). Trimming took off 3 bases at V and 2 bases at J, with 14 bases between the two ends. The CDR3 sequence is 16 residues long. Germline lookup yields CDR1 MDHEN and CDR2 SYDVKM. The chain's CDR3 is CASSFEGEQTYNEQFF. The CDR3 nucleotides read TGTGCCAGCAGTTTTGAGGGCGAACAGACCTACAATGAGCAGTTCTTC.

The chain is built from TRBV11-2 and TRBJ1-6; 11 bases are a match to TRBD1. Losses at the gene ends were 5 bases for V and 3 bases for J; bases not matched to a gene: 3. Germline loops: CDR1 SGHAT, CDR2 FQNNGV. CDR3 size: 16 residues. CDR3 sequence reads: CASSRTGGSYNSPLHF. CDR3 nucleotide sequence: TGTGCCAGCAGCCGGACAGGGGGCAGCTATAATTCACCCCTCCACTTT.

The J gene is TRBJ2-3, the V gene TRBV7-8; TRBD1 matches 8 bases. J gave up 8 bases and V 2 bases, and 21 bases lay outside the gene matches. This CDR3 region has 19 residues. Germline CDR1 SGHVS, CDR2 FQNEAQ. In DNA form, the CDR3 reads TGTGCCAGCAGCTTAAGGGACAGGACTCCCACCTCTGGAACAAGTACGCAGTATTTT. Translated, it gives CASSLRDRTPTSGTSTQYF.